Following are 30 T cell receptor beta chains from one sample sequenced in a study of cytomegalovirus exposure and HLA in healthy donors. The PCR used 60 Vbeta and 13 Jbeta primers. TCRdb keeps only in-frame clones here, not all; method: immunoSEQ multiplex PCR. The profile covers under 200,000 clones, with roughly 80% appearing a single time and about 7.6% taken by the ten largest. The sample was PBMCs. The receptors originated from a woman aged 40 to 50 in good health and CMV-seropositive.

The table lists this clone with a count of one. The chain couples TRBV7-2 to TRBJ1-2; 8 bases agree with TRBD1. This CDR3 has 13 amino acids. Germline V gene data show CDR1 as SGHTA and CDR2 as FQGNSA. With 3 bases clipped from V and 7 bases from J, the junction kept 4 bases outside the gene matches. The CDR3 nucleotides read TGTGCCAGCAGCTTCAGGGGGCTAGGTGGCTACACCTTC. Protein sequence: CASSFRGLGGYTF.

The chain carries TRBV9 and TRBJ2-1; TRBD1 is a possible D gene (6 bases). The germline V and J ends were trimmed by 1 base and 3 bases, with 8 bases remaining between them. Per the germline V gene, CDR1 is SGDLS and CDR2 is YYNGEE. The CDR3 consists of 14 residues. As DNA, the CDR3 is TGTGCCAGCAGCGTACAGGGGTACTACAATGAGCAGTTCTTC. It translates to CASSVQGYYNEQFF.

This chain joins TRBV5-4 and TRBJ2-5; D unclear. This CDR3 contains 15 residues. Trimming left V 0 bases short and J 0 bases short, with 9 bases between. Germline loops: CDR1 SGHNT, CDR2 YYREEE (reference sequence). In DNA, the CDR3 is TGTGCCAGCAGCTTGGACAGCCAGTACCAAGAGACCCAGTACTTC. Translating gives CASSLDSQYQETQYF.

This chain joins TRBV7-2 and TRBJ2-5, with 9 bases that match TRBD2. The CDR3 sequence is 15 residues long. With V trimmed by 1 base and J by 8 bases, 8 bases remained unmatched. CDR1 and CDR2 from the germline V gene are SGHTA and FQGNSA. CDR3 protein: CASSLEGGRAVTQYF. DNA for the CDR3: TGTGCCAGCAGCTTAGAGGGCGGGAGGGCGGTAACCCAGTACTTC.

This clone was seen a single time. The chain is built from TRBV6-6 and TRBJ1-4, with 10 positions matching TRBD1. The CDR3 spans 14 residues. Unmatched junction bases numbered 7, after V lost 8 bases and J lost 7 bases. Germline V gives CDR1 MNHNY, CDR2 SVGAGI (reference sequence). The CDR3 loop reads CASSQWTGGEKLFF. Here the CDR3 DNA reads TGTGCCAGCTCTCAATGGACAGGGGGTGAAAAACTGTTTTTT.

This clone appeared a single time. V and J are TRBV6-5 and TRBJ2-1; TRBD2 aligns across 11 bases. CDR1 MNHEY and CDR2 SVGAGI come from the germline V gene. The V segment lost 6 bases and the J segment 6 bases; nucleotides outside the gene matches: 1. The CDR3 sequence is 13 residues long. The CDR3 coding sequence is TGTGCCAGCAGAACTAGCGGGAGCAATGAGCAGTTCTTC. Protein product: CASRTSGSNEQFF.

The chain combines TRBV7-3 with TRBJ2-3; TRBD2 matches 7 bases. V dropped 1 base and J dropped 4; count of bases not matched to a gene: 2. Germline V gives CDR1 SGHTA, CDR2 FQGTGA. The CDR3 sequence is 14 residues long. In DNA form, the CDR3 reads TGTGCCAGCAGCTTAAGTGCGGGGGCAGATACGCAGTATTTT. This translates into CASSLSAGADTQYF.

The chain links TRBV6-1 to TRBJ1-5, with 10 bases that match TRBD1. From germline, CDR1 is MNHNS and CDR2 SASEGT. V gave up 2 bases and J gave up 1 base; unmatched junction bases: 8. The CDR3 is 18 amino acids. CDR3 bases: TGTGCCAGCAGTGAATTGCTATCGGGACAGGGGAGCAATCAGCCCCAGCATTTT. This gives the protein CASSELLSGQGSNQPQHF.

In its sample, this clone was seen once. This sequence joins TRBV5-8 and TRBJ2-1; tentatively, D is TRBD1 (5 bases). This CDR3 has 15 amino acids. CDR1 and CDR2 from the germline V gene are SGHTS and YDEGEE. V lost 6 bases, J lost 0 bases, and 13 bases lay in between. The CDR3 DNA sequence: TGTGCCAGCAACTTCCAGGGTAGCTCCTACAATGAGCAGTTCTTC. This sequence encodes CASNFQGSSYNEQFF.

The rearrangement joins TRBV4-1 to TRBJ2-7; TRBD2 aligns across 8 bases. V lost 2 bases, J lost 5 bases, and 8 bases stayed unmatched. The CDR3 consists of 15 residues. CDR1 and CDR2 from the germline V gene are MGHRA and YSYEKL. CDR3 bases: TGCGCCAGCAGCCAACCGGGACTAGGTTCTCACGAGCAGTACTTC. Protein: CASSQPGLGSHEQYF.

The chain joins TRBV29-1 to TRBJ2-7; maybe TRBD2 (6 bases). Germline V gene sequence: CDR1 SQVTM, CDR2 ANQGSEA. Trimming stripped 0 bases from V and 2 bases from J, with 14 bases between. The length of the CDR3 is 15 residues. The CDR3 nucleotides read TGCAGCGTTGAAGACTCTATGTGGGGGGCCTACGAGCAGTACTTC. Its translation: CSVEDSMWGAYEQYF.

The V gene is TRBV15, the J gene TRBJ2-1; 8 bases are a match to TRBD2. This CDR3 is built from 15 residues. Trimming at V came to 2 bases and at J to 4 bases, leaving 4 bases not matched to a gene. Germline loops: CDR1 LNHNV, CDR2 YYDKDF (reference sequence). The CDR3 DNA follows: TGTGCCACCAGCAGACGTCTAGCGGGTTACAATGAGCAGTTCTTC. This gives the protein CATSRRLAGYNEQFF.

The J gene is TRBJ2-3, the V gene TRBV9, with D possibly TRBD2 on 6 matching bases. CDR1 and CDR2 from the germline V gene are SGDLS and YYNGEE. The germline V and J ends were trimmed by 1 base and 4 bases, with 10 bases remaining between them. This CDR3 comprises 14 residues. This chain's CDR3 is CASSVTGSPDTQYF. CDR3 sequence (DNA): TGTGCCAGCAGCGTAACCGGGAGTCCAGATACGCAGTATTTT.

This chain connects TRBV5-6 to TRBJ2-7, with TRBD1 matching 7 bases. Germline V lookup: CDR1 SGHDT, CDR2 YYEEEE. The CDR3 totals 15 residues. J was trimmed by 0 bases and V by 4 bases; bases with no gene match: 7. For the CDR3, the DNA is TGTGCCAGCAGCCTGAACAGGGGTAGCTCCTACGAGCAGTACTTC. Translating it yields CASSLNRGSSYEQYF.

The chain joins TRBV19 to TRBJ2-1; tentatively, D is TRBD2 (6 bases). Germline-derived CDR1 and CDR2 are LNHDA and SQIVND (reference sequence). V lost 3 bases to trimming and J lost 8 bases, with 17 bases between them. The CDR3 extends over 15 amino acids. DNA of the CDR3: TGTGCCAGTAGTATCCGGGGGTTAGATGAGGATGAGCAGTTCTTC. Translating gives CASSIRGLDEDEQFF. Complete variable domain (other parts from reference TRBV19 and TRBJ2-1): DGGITQSPKYLFRKEGQNVTLSCEQNLNHDAMYWYRQDPGQGLRLIYYSQIVNDFQKGDIAEGYSVSREKKESFPLTVTSAQKNPTAFYLCASSIRGLDEDEQFFGPGTRLTVL.

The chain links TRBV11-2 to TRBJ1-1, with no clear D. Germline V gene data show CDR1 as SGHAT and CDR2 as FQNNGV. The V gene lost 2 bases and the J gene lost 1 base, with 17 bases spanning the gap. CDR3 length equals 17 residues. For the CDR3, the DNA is TGTGCCAGCAGCTTAAAGTACACGCAGATTAAGAACACTGAAGCTTTCTTT. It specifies CASSLKYTQIKNTEAFF.

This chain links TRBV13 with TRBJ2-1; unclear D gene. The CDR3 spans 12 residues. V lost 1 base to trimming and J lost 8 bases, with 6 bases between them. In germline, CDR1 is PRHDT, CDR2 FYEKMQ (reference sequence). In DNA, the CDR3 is TGTGCCAGCAGCTTAGCCTTCTATGAGCAGTTCTTC. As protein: CASSLAFYEQFF.

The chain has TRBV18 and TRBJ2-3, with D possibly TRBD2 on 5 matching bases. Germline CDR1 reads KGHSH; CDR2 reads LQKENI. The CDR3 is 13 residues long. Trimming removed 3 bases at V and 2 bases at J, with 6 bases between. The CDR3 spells CASSPGVTDTQYF. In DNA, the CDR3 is TGTGCCAGCTCACCCGGGGTCACAGATACGCAGTATTTT.

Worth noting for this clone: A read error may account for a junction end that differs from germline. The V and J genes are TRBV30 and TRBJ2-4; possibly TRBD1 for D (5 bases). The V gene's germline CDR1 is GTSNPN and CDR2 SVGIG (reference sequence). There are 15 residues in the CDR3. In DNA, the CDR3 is TGTGCCTGGAGTGTACTCCATGGGGCCAAAAACATTCAGTACTTT. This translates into CAWSVLHGAKNIQYF.

DNA for the CDR3: TGTGCCAGCGAATCCCCCGGGACTAGCGGATACAATGAGCAGTTCTTC. Amino acid sequence: CASESPGTSGYNEQFF. The gene calls are TRBV28 and TRBJ2-1; 11 positions match TRBD2. There are 16 residues in the CDR3. CDR1 and CDR2 (germline): MDHEN, SYDVKM. V dropped 8 bases and J dropped 4; count of bases not matched to a gene: 10.

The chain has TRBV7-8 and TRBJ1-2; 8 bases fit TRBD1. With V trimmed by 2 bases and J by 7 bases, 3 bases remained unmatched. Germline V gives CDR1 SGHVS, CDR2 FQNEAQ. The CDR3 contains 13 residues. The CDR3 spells CASSLQGASGYTF. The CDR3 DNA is TGTGCCAGCAGCTTACAGGGGGCATCTGGCTACACCTTC.

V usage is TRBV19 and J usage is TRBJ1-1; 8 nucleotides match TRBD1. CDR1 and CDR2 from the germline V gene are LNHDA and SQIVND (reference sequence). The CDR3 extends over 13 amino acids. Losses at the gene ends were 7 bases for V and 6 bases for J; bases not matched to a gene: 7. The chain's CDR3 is CASTRTGSAEAFF. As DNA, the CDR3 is TGTGCCAGTACGCGGACAGGGAGTGCTGAAGCTTTCTTT.

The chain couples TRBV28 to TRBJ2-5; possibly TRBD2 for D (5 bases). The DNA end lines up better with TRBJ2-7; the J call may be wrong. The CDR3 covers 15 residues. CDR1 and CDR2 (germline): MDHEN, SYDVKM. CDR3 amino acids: CASSLEGPWAYEQYF. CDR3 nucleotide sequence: TGTGCCAGCAGTCTTGAGGGCCCCTGGGCCTACGAGCAGTACTTC.

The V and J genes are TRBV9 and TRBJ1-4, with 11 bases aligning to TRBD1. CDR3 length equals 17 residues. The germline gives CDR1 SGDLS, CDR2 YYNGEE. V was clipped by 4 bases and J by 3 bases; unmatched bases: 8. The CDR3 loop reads CASSLRDRGDPNEKLFF. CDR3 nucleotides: TGTGCCAGCAGCCTCCGGGACAGGGGGGACCCTAATGAAAAACTGTTTTTT.

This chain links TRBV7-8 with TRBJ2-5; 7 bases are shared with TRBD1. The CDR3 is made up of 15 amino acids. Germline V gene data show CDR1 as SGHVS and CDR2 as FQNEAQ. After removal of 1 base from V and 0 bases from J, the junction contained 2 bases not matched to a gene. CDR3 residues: CASSLVTGYQETQYF. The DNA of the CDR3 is TGTGCCAGCAGCTTAGTGACAGGGTACCAAGAGACCCAGTACTTC. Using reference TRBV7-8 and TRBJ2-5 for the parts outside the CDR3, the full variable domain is GAGVSQSPRYKVAKRGQDVALRCDPISGHVSLFWYQQALGQGPEFLTYFQNEAQLDKSGLPSDRFFAERPEGSVSTLKIQRTQQEDSAVYLCASSLVTGYQETQYFGPGTRLLVL.

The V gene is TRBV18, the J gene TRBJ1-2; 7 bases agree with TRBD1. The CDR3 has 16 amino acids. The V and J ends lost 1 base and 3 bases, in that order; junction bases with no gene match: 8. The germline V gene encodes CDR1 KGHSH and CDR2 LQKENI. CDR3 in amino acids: CASSPLDRASHYGYTF. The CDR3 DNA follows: TGTGCCAGCTCACCACTCGACAGGGCCTCTCACTATGGCTACACCTTC. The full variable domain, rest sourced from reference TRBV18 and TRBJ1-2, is NAGVMQNPRHLVRRRGQEARLRCSPMKGHSHVYWYRQLPEEGLKFMVYLQKENIIDESGMPKERFSAEFPKEGPSILRIQQVVRGDSAAYFCASSPLDRASHYGYTFGSGTRLTVV.

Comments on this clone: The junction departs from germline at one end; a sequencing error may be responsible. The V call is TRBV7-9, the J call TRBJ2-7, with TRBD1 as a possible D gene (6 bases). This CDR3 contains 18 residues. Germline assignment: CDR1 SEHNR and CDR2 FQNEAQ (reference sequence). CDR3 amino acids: CSSSPVSDLLTGSYEQYF. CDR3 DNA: TGTTCCAGCAGCCCAGTTAGTGATCTACTGACAGGCTCCTACGAGCAGTACTTC. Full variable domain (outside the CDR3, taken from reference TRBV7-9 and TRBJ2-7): DTGVSQNPRHKITKRGQNVTFRCDPISEHNRLYWYRQTLGQGPEFLTYFQNEAQLEKSRLLSDRFSAERPKGSFSTLEIQRTEQGDSAMYLCSSSPVSDLLTGSYEQYFGPGTRLTVT.

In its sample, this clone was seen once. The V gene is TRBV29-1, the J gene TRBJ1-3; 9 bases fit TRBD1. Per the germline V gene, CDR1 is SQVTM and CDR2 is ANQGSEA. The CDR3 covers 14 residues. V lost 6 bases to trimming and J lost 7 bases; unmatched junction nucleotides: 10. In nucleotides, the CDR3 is TGCAGCGTCCAGAAACAGGGGGCACTGAACACCATATATTTT. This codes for CSVQKQGALNTIYF.

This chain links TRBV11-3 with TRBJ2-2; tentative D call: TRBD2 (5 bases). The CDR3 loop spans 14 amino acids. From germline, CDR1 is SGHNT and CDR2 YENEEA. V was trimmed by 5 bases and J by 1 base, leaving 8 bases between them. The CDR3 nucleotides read TGTGCCAGCAGCGGGAGTTGGAACACCGGGGAGCTGTTTTTT. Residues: CASSGSWNTGELFF.

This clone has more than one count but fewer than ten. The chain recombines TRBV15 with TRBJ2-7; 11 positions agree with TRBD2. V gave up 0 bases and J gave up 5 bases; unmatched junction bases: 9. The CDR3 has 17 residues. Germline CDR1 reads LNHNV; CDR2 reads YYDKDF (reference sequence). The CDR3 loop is CATSRDRTSGGMDEQYF. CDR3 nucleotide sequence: TGTGCCACCAGCAGAGATCGTACTAGCGGGGGCATGGACGAGCAGTACTTC.